Below, 27 T cell receptor beta chains from the same sample are listed, as sequenced in a study of T-cell reconstitution after alpha-beta-depleted transplantation in children. A TCRbeta library incorporating unique molecular identifiers was prepared. TCRdb reprocessed the PCR reads via MiXCR and lists one record per CDR3 protein. This table has about 610,000 distinct CDR3 sequences, more than 9% appearing once. Sequencing was performed on PBMCs from the stem cell graft donor, taken from the stem cell graft. The receptors were gathered from a human donor who donated a stem cell graft to a child with acute myeloid leukemia.

In its sample, this clonotype was seen many times. The CDR3 spells CSVEDSTETQYF. The CDR3 nucleotides are TGCAGCGTTGAAGATAGTACAGAGACCCAGTACTTC. The chain has TRBV29-1 and TRBJ2-5; D call uncertain. CDR1 and CDR2 (germline): SQVTM, ANQGSEA. The ends were cut back, 0 bases at V and 4 bases at J, with 6 bases in the middle. The CDR3 covers 12 residues.

This clonotype was picked up many times. This chain connects TRBV7-2 to TRBJ1-5, with D perhaps matching TRBD1 (6 bases). The CDR3 sequence is 13 residues long. Trimming stripped 6 bases from V and 3 bases from J, with 9 bases between. Germline V gene sequence: CDR1 SGHTA, CDR2 FQGNSA. The CDR3 here is CASSQGFNQPQHF. The CDR3 coding sequence is TGTGCCAGCAGTCAGGGGTTCAATCAGCCCCAGCATTTT.

This clonotype was seen a few times. V usage is TRBV18 and J usage is TRBJ2-7, with 10 bases fitting TRBD1. The CDR3 runs to 16 residues. The germline V gene encodes CDR1 KGHSH and CDR2 LQKENI. The junction had 10 bases not matched to a gene; V was cut back by 3 bases and J by 5 bases. The CDR3 loop reads CASSPFSLGQGNEQYF. The DNA of the CDR3 is TGTGCCAGCTCACCGTTTTCTCTGGGACAGGGGAACGAGCAGTACTTC.

This clonotype was counted only a few times. The chain uses TRBV7-9 and TRBJ2-7; 7 nucleotides align to TRBD2. The germline V gene encodes CDR1 SEHNR and CDR2 FQNEAQ (reference sequence). The CDR3 is 14 residues long. V lost 7 bases and J lost 4; bases outside the gene matches: 10. CDR3 DNA sequence: TGTGCCAGCACCGGAGTTAGCGGGTGGTACGAGCAGTACTTC. It encodes CASTGVSGWYEQYF. Looking up the rest from reference TRBV7-9 and TRBJ2-7 gives the full variable domain: DTGVSQNPRHKITKRGQNVTFRCDPISEHNRLYWYRQTLGQGPEFLTYFQNEAQLEKSRLLSDRFSAERPKGSFSTLEIQRTEQGDSAMYLCASTGVSGWYEQYFGPGTRLTVT.

This clonotype was seen only a few times. This chain links TRBV12-3 or TRBV12-4 with TRBJ1-2; 8 positions agree with TRBD1. V lost 7 bases and J lost 8; bases outside the gene matches: 9. The CDR3 is made up of 13 amino acids. CDR3 bases: TGTGCCAGCAATAACGGACAGGGAAACGGCTACACCTTC. Encoded protein: CASNNGQGNGYTF.

This chain connects TRBV11-2 to TRBJ2-5, with 11 positions matching TRBD2. V gave up 6 bases and J gave up 2 bases; unmatched junction bases: 14. Germline CDR1 and CDR2: SGHAT and FQNNGV. The CDR3 loop spans 18 amino acids. The CDR3, as DNA: TGTGCCAGCAGTAAGGGGGGACTAGCGGATATACTGCAAGAGACCCAGTACTTC. Its protein is CASSKGGLADILQETQYF.

This chain uses TRBV5-1 with TRBJ2-3; TRBD2 matches 10 bases. The germline CDR1 and CDR2 sequences are SGHRS and YFSETQ. Trimming at V came to 4 bases and at J to 3 bases, leaving 8 bases not matched to a gene. The CDR3 runs 16 residues. This chain's CDR3 is CASSGGLAAETDTQYF. In DNA form, the CDR3 reads TGCGCCAGCAGCGGCGGACTAGCGGCAGAAACAGATACGCAGTATTTT.

This clonotype was seen a handful of times. The CDR3 DNA sequence: TGCGCCAGCAGCTTGTGGGACGGGGACAATGAGCAGTTCTTC. Amino acid sequence: CASSLWDGDNEQFF. This chain uses TRBV5-1 with TRBJ2-1; D assignment may be TRBD1 or TRBD2 (5 bases each). The CDR3 sequence is 14 residues long. V dropped 1 base and J dropped 5 bases, with 10 bases sitting between them. Germline CDR1 reads SGHRS; CDR2 reads YFSETQ.

The rearrangement uses TRBV9 and TRBJ1-2; no firm D call. CDR1 and CDR2 (germline): SGDLS, YYNGEE. The V end lost 0 bases, the J end lost 7 bases, and 13 bases lay between the germline ends. The CDR3 is 14 amino acids. The CDR3: CASSVDPGGSGYTF. Here the CDR3 DNA reads TGTGCCAGCAGCGTAGATCCGGGCGGGTCTGGCTACACCTTC.

This clonotype was recorded a few times. The chain couples TRBV30 to TRBJ2-7; 9 nucleotides line up with TRBD2. The CDR3 consists of 15 residues. CDR1 is GTSNPN, CDR2 SVGIG, per germline (reference sequence). In nucleotides, the CDR3 is TGTCCTGCGGGGGGGCCGGGGGGGGACAGCTACGAGCAGTACTTC. It translates to CPAGGPGGDSYEQYF.

The V call is TRBV20-1, the J call TRBJ1-5; TRBD1 is a possible D gene (6 bases). This CDR3 comprises 15 residues. Germline V lookup: CDR1 DFQATT, CDR2 SNEGSKA (reference sequence). V was clipped by 0 bases and J by 6 bases, with 15 bases between them. DNA for the CDR3: TGCAGTGCTAGAGATCTACGACAGGTCAGTCAGCCCCAGCATTTT. Translation gives CSARDLRQVSQPQHF.

V usage is TRBV29-1 and J usage is TRBJ1-2; maybe TRBD1 (5 bases). There are 11 residues in the CDR3. Between the trimmed V and J ends, which lost 4 bases and 8 bases, there was a span of 11 bases. Germline lookup yields CDR1 SQVTM and CDR2 ANQGSEA. CDR3 residues: CSVVWDHGYTF. CDR3 sequence (DNA): TGCAGCGTTGTGTGGGACCACGGCTACACCTTC.

This clonotype was seen a few times. The chain couples TRBV4-2 to TRBJ1-1; D is uncertain. Trimming cost V 0 bases and J 3 bases, with 5 bases left between them. There are 13 residues in the CDR3. Germline V CDR1 and CDR2: LGHNA, YNFKEQ. Written as DNA, the CDR3 is TGTGCCAGCAGCCAAGAAGATTACACTGAAGCTTTCTTT. It specifies CASSQEDYTEAFF.

This clonotype was detected many times. The chain couples TRBV12-3 or TRBV12-4 to TRBJ2-1; no reliable D call. Trimming left V 6 bases short and J 12 bases short, with 18 bases between. The CDR3 extends over 13 amino acids. CDR3 DNA sequence: TGTGCCAGCAGACGGGCCACGGGTCGGGTGCAGTTCTTC. The encoded protein is CASRRATGRVQFF.

The chain combines TRBV6-1 with TRBJ2-5; TRBD2 might be the D (6 bases). The CDR3 is 15 amino acids. Germline V gene sequence: CDR1 MNHNS, CDR2 SASEGT. V was clipped by 4 bases and J by 0 bases, with 12 bases between them. The CDR3 reads CASSVGGGNQETQYF. The CDR3 DNA is TGTGCCAGCAGTGTTGGCGGAGGGAACCAAGAGACCCAGTACTTC.

This clonotype has more than one count but fewer than ten. V and J are TRBV7-2 and TRBJ2-1, with a weak D call TRBD2 (6 bases). CDR3 length equals 16 residues. Trimming took 5 bases from V and 8 from J, leaving 22 bases between them. Germline CDR1 reads SGHTA; CDR2 reads FQGNSA. Here the CDR3 reads CASSPSWSGSRDEQFF. The CDR3 DNA reads as TGTGCCAGCAGCCCCTCCTGGAGCGGGTCCCGAGATGAGCAGTTCTTC.

This clonotype was detected ten times or more. The gene calls are TRBV7-2 and TRBJ2-3; either TRBD1 or TRBD2 may supply D (5 bases each). V was cut by 11 bases and J by 5 bases, with 17 bases left in between. CDR1 is SGHTA and CDR2 is FQGNSA in the germline V gene. The CDR3 covers 13 residues. The CDR3 sequence: CASSGLMGDTQYF. The CDR3 region has the DNA TGTGCCTCCTCGGGGCTTATGGGAGATACGCAGTATTTT.

J is TRBJ2-7 and V is TRBV6-2 or TRBV6-3; no clear D. Trimming shortened V by 8 bases and J by 0 bases, and 8 bases separated the two germline ends. Germline CDR1 MNHEY, CDR2 SVGEGT. The CDR3 totals 12 residues. The CDR3 loop is CASVSRSYEQYF. The CDR3 bases are TGTGCCAGCGTCTCCCGCTCCTACGAGCAGTACTTC.

This clonotype was observed at least ten times. The genes are TRBV15 and TRBJ2-5, with TRBD1 as a possible D gene (5 bases). The CDR3 extends over 14 amino acids. Germline loops: CDR1 LNHNV, CDR2 YYDKDF (reference sequence). Trimming stripped 0 bases from V and 1 base from J, with 6 bases between. This chain's CDR3 is CATSRDDSQETQYF. In DNA, the CDR3 is TGTGCCACCAGCAGAGATGACAGCCAAGAGACCCAGTACTTC.

The V call is TRBV7-9, the J call TRBJ2-3, with 8 bases lining up with TRBD2. Germline V lookup: CDR1 SEHNR, CDR2 FQNEAQ (reference sequence). Germline trimming cut 4 bases from V and 1 base from J; bases unmatched to any gene: 10. This CDR3 is built from 17 residues. Written as DNA, the CDR3 is TGTGCCAGCAGCTCTTCCGGGGGGGCCCTACGCACAGATACGCAGTATTTT. Amino acids: CASSSSGGALRTDTQYF.

This clonotype was observed at least ten times. V is TRBV7-9 and J is TRBJ2-7; D may be TRBD1 (6 bases). Germline CDR1 reads SEHNR; CDR2 reads FQNEAQ (reference sequence). Trimming removed 4 bases from V and 7 bases from J, with 20 bases in between. The CDR3 totals 15 residues. The CDR3 DNA follows: TGTGCCAGCAGCTCACCGGGACCCACAGGGAAAGAGCAGTACTTC. Its translation is CASSSPGPTGKEQYF.

This clonotype was found many times. The genes are TRBV5-1 and TRBJ2-6; tentative D call: TRBD2 (5 bases). The CDR3 has 15 residues. Trimming removed 3 bases from V and 0 bases from J, with 7 bases in between. The germline CDR1 and CDR2 sequences are SGHRS and YFSETQ. CDR3 nucleotide sequence: TGCGCCAGCAGCTCGGGGTTCTCTGGGGCCAACGTCCTGACTTTC. This codes for CASSSGFSGANVLTF.

The gene calls are TRBV4-3 and TRBJ2-1, with a tentative D call TRBD2 (6 bases). Germline CDR1 and CDR2: LGHNA and YSLEER. V was shortened by 0 bases and J by 7 bases, with 19 bases between the two germline ends. CDR3 length: 17 residues. As DNA, the CDR3 is TGCGCCAGCAGCCAAGATGGAGGGAAGGGATATAGGAATGAGCAGTTCTTC. Translation gives CASSQDGGKGYRNEQFF.

The table lists this clonotype with a few counts. The chain employs TRBV11-2 and TRBJ2-1, with 13 bases matching TRBD2. Germline CDR1 reads SGHAT; CDR2 reads FQNNGV. V shed 4 bases and J 1 base; nucleotides not matched to a gene: 10. The CDR3 length is 19 residues. This CDR3 reads CASSSPFTSGRGSYNEQFF. The CDR3 DNA sequence: TGTGCCAGCAGCTCCCCTTTTACTAGCGGGAGGGGGTCCTACAATGAGCAGTTCTTC.

This clonotype has just a few counts. CDR3 sequence reads: CASSKTGVDQPQHF. CDR3 bases: TGTGCCAGCAGTAAAACAGGGGTGGATCAGCCCCAGCATTTT. The chain joins TRBV12-3 or TRBV12-4 to TRBJ1-5; 7 bases align to TRBD1. V dropped 5 bases and J dropped 5; count of bases not matched to a gene: 6. This CDR3 region has 14 residues.

This clonotype was found a few times. The V gene is TRBV29-1, the J gene TRBJ2-1; 8 bases line up with TRBD1. This CDR3 is built from 14 residues. After removal of 5 bases from V and 13 bases from J, the junction contained 16 bases not matched to a gene. CDR1 is SQVTM, CDR2 ANQGSEA, per germline. CDR3 in DNA: TGCAGCGTTCCTAAAGGGGACAGGCTGGGACCTCAGTTCTTC. Translating it yields CSVPKGDRLGPQFF.

There are a few counts of this clonotype. This rearrangement joins TRBV29-1 to TRBJ2-5, with a tentative D call TRBD1 (6 bases). Per the germline V gene, CDR1 is SQVTM and CDR2 is ANQGSEA. Trimming shortened V by 7 bases and J by 1 base, and 10 bases separated the two germline ends. This CDR3 spans 12 amino acids. CDR3: CSAAGAQETQYF. As DNA, the CDR3 is TGCAGCGCCGCAGGGGCCCAAGAGACCCAGTACTTC.